The source of this TCR beta chain is a study of T cells in Graves' hyperthyroidism and ophthalmopathy. Study-level results: Among thyroid clonotypes expanded above 0.001, most also appeared in blood.

This clonotype was counted many times. Its antigen is unknown. The CDR3 totals 14 residues. The V end was cut by 1 base, the J end by 9 bases, with 19 bases between. Germline loops: CDR1 DFQATT, CDR2 SNEGSKA (reference sequence). RNA transcripts provided the source from which TCR beta CDR3 regions were amplified. Using the HTBI primer set, a first-round RT-PCR was run on the TCR CDR3. TCRdb fed the multiplex PCR reads into MiXCR, producing one record per CDR3 protein. Of hundreds of thousands of distinct CDR3 sequences listed, roughly 14% were seen once; the top ten hold about 12%. Criteria for exclusion of patients were uncontrolled infection, other autoimmune disease, pregnancy or lactation. Extraction of PBMCs used roughly 9.3 ml of fresh peripheral blood.

The sequence was collected from a man aged 18 to 30 with Graves' ophthalmopathy. This chain connects TRBV20-1 to TRBJ2-7, with TRBD2 as a possible D gene (6 bases). The source material was blood. CDR3 sequence (DNA): TGCAGTGCTAGAGGGGCGGTGCGGGGCGATAGGCAGTACTTC. Residues: CSARGAVRGDRQYF.